These T cell receptor beta chains were read from a single sample in a study of Ad26.COV2.S vaccination and SARS-CoV-2 variants. The method was immunoSEQ multiplex PCR; TCRdb's version includes in-frame clones alone and lacks a portion of them. The sample lists 400,000 to 500,000 clones; 88% were seen once. This material consisted of peripheral blood, taken in a trial of Ad26.COV2.S vaccine versus placebo. Every receptor here comes from a person aged 18-65 years who received the Ad26.COV2.S COVID-19 vaccine or a placebo. Each CDR3 is given with its conserved first and last residue. A D gene is named only where the DNA matches it firmly. Clone size is not always given. Where it is, it says once, few, many or a class for expanded clones.

D	V	size	J	DNA	CDR3
TRBD2	TRBV28	-	TRBJ2-6	TGTGCCAGCAGTTTCTTACTAGCGGGGGCCCCTGGGGCCAACGTCCTGACTTTC	CASSFLLAGAPGANVLTF
-	TRBV7-2	-	TRBJ1-2	TGTGCCAGCAGCTTAGAGGCTGGAAGGGATGGCTACACCTTC	CASSLEAGRDGYTF
-	TRBV4-1	-	TRBJ1-3	TGCGCCAGCAGCCAAGATATCAGGAGCTCTGGAAACACCATATATTTT	CASSQDIRSSGNTIYF
-	TRBV28	-	TRBJ2-1	TGTGCCAGTACAGGGCACAATGAGCAGTTCTTC	CASTGHNEQFF
TRBD1	TRBV19	few	TRBJ1-4	TGTGCCAGTAGTACCCCTTACAGGGGACAGAATGAAAAACTGTTTTTT	CASSTPYRGQNEKLFF
-	TRBV5-1	-	TRBJ2-5	TGCGCCAGCAGCTGGACAAATCAACAAGAGACCCAGTACTTC	CASSWTNQQETQYF
-	TRBV9	-	TRBJ1-6	TGTGCCAGCAGCGTAGATCGCTCACCCCTCCACTTT	CASSVDRSPLHF
-	TRBV28	-	TRBJ2-7	TGTGCCAGCACCCGGGGCTACGAGCAGTACTTC	CASTRGYEQYF
TRBD1	TRBV10-3	few	TRBJ1-5	TGTGCCATCAGTGAGACTCCAGGGGGTAGCAATCAGCCCCAGCATTTT	CAISETPGGSNQPQHF
-	TRBV29-1	-	TRBJ1-1	TGCAGCGTTGAAGTTTTTGGGAACACTGAAGCTTTCTTT	CSVEVFGNTEAFF
-	TRBV23-1	-	TRBJ2-7	TGCGCCAGCAGTCAAACCTTCTTCAACGAGCAGTACTTC	CASSQTFFNEQYF
-	TRBV29-1	-	TRBJ1-1	TGCAGCGGCCGGGGGATGACTGAAGCTTTCTTT	CSGRGMTEAFF
-	TRBV9	-	TRBJ2-2	TGTGCCAGCAGCTGGACGGCCGAAAACACCGGGGAGCTGTTTTTT	CASSWTAENTGELFF
-	TRBV3-1/TRBV3-2	-	TRBJ2-1	TGTGCCAGCAGCCAAGGAGCGCTCAAGGGCAATGAGCAGTTCTTC	CASSQGALKGNEQFF
-	TRBV6-1	few	TRBJ2-2	TGTGCCAGCAGTGAAGCTTTGCGGGGGCGGGGCACCGGGGAGCTGTTTTTT	CASSEALRGRGTGELFF
TRBD2	TRBV5-6	-	TRBJ2-1	TGTGCCAGCAGTCTCCAGCGGGGGGTCTTCAATGAGCAGTTCTTC	CASSLQRGVFNEQFF
TRBD2	TRBV27	-	TRBJ2-7	TGTGCCAGCAGTTTTGCGGGGGGACGCTACGAGCAGTACTTC	CASSFAGGRYEQYF
-	TRBV28	-	TRBJ1-1	TGTGCCAGCAGTTTAGAACAGGGATGGGCTGCAGGTACTGAAGCTTTCTTT	CASSLEQGWAAGTEAFF
-	TRBV10-1	-	TRBJ2-1	TGCGCCAGCAGTGATAGTCCGGGTTCCAACAATGAGCAGTTCTTC	CASSDSPGSNNEQFF
-	TRBV10-3	-	TRBJ2-5	TGTGCCATCGGCCCTGGAGAGACCCAGTACTTC	CAIGPGETQYF
-	TRBV6-5	once	TRBJ2-7	TGTGCCAGCAGGCCATACCGGGACACCTCCTACGAGCAGTACTTC	CASRPYRDTSYEQYF
-	TRBV28	-	TRBJ1-1	TGTGCCAGCAGTTCCACGAACGACGGCGTAAGGACTGAAGCTTTCTTT	CASSSTNDGVRTEAFF
-	TRBV9	-	TRBJ1-4	TGTGCCAGCAGCGTAGGTACGGGGACAAGTAATGAAAAACTGTTTTTT	CASSVGTGTSNEKLFF
-	TRBV4-1	-	TRBJ2-7	TGCGCCAGCAGCCAAGATGGGGGGGCAGCTAACGAGCAGTACTTC	CASSQDGGAANEQYF
-	TRBV11-2	few	TRBJ2-7	TGTGCCAGCAGCGGGGGAGTGGCGCAGAGGACCTACGAGCAGTACTTC	CASSGGVAQRTYEQYF
-	TRBV4-3	-	TRBJ1-2	TGCGCCAGCAGCCGCCAGGCAGCTGACATACGGTATGGCTACACCTTC	CASSRQAADIRYGYTF
-	TRBV7-9	-	TRBJ1-1	TGTGCCAGCAGCTTAGGGCGGTCCCACACTGAAGCTTTCTTT	CASSLGRSHTEAFF
TRBD2	TRBV15	-	TRBJ2-1	TGTGCCACCAGCAGAGGTGGTAGCGGGGGGACCCCGAACAATGAGCAGTTCTTC	CATSRGGSGGTPNNEQFF
TRBD1	TRBV6-2/TRBV6-3	-	TRBJ1-4	TGTGCCAGCAGCGACACAGGGGCGGGTGAAAAACTGTTTTTT	CASSDTGAGEKLFF
-	TRBV6-6	-	TRBJ1-1	TGTGCCAGCAGTTATCGGCAGACAAACACTGAAGCTTTCTTT	CASSYRQTNTEAFF
-	TRBV9	-	TRBJ1-6	TGTGCCAGCAGCGTTGTCGAGGGGGGTAATTCACCCCTCCACTTT	CASSVVEGGNSPLHF
TRBD1	TRBV27	once	TRBJ2-7	TGTGCCAGCAGCTCGACAGGGGTGGTGTACGAGCAGTACTTC	CASSSTGVVYEQYF
TRBD1	TRBV5-6	-	TRBJ2-3	TGTGCCAGCAGCTTCTTTCAGACAGGGGGAGATACGCAGTATTTT	CASSFFQTGGDTQYF
TRBD1	TRBV28	-	TRBJ1-6	TGTGCCAGCAGTCCCGGGACACGACAGGGGAGAGTTTCACCCCTCCACTTT	CASSPGTRQGRVSPLHF
TRBD2	TRBV6-5	-	TRBJ2-5	TGTGCCAGCAGAGACCTCGGACTAGCGGAAGAGACCCAGTACTTC	CASRDLGLAEETQYF
-	TRBV2	-	TRBJ2-6	TGTGCCAGCAATAAGCTTCTCCTCCCAGGCTCTGGGGCCAACGTCCTGACTTTC	CASNKLLLPGSGANVLTF
-	TRBV5-1	-	TRBJ1-1	TGCGCCAGCAAGGAGACCCGGACAGCCTTCACTGAAGCTTTCTTT	CASKETRTAFTEAFF
-	TRBV3-1/TRBV3-2	-	TRBJ1-4	TGTGCCAGCAGCTTGGGAGGCCAGAATGAAAAACTGTTTTTT	CASSLGGQNEKLFF
TRBD1	TRBV29-1	-	TRBJ2-3	TGCAGCGTTCATAGAACAGGGGTCACAGATACGCAGTATTTT	CSVHRTGVTDTQYF
TRBD2	TRBV10-3	-	TRBJ2-1	TGTGCCATCAGGGCCGGGACTAGCGGGGGGAGCTCCTACAATGAGCAGTTCTTC	CAIRAGTSGGSSYNEQFF
-	TRBV9	-	TRBJ2-7	TGTGCCAGCAGCGTTCCCCGAGTCGACAGCTCCTACGAGCAGTACTTC	CASSVPRVDSSYEQYF
-	TRBV2	-	TRBJ1-1	TGTGCCAGCAGTGTGGACATGGGTTTGACTGAAGCTTTCTTT	CASSVDMGLTEAFF
TRBD1	TRBV11-2	-	TRBJ1-1	TGTGCCAGCAGCGACGCCGGGACAGGAAACACTGAAGCTTTCTTT	CASSDAGTGNTEAFF
-	TRBV7-3	-	TRBJ1-1	TGTGCCAGCAGCTTATATCGATTGGGGCAGGGTGAAGCTTTCTTT	CASSLYRLGQGEAFF
-	TRBV5-1	-	TRBJ1-2	TGCGCCAGCAGCTGGGACTTCCGGGACTATGGCTACACCTTC	CASSWDFRDYGYTF
-	TRBV3-1/TRBV3-2	-	TRBJ2-6	TGTGCCAGCAGCCAAGAGGTGCACTCTGGGGCCAACGTCCTGACTTTC	CASSQEVHSGANVLTF
-	TRBV6-2/TRBV6-3	-	TRBJ2-7	TGTGCCAGCAGTTACGGGGTTAGCTCCTACGAGCAGTACTTC	CASSYGVSSYEQYF
-	TRBV5-1	-	TRBJ2-3	TGCGCCAGCAGCTTTGGGCTGGCGGGGAGGAGCACAGATACGCAGTATTTT	CASSFGLAGRSTDTQYF
-	TRBV7-6	few	TRBJ1-5	TGTGCCAGCAGCTTAGCCGACAGGAACCAGCCCCAGCATTTT	CASSLADRNQPQHF
TRBD2	TRBV28	-	TRBJ2-3	TGTGCCAGCAGTATCGGACTAGCGGGGGGGCTTATGCAGTATTTT	CASSIGLAGGLMQYF
-	TRBV5-6	-	TRBJ1-2	TGTGCCAGCAGCTTGGGGACAATAAACTATGGCTACACCTTC	CASSLGTINYGYTF
-	TRBV27	-	TRBJ2-1	TGTGCCAGCAGTCCCATTTGGGTCAATGAGCAGTTCTTC	CASSPIWVNEQFF
TRBD2	TRBV5-4	few	TRBJ2-7	TGTGCCAGCAGCTTTAAAGGGACTACCTCCTACGAGCAGTACTTC	CASSFKGTTSYEQYF
-	TRBV12-3/TRBV12-4	-	TRBJ2-7	TGTGCCAGCAGTCTCCGGGGCCTATACGAGCAGTACTTC	CASSLRGLYEQYF
-	TRBV4-2	-	TRBJ2-3	TGTGCCAGCAGCCAAGCCGGGCTGCGCACAGATACGCAGTATTTT	CASSQAGLRTDTQYF
-	TRBV29-1	-	TRBJ1-4	TGCAGCGTTGAAGCCGGGGTTAATGAAAAACTGTTTTTT	CSVEAGVNEKLFF
-	TRBV5-1	once	TRBJ1-3	TGCGCCAGCAGCTTGGAAGTAACTGGAAACACCATATATTTT	CASSLEVTGNTIYF
TRBD2	TRBV19	-	TRBJ2-7	TGTGCCAGTAGAGCGGGGCCCTCCTACGAGCAGTACTTC	CASRAGPSYEQYF